This T cell receptor (beta chain) was profiled in a study of control samples from healthy donors and cancer patients. CDR3 length equals 15 residues. Germline V gene sequence: CDR1 SGHRS, CDR2 YFSETQ. V trimming: 3 bases; J trimming: 4 bases; junction bases outside the gene matches: 5. Profiling relied on immunoSEQ multiplex PCR, and the TCRdb table lists in-frame clones only, not all of them. The repertoire holds over 150,000 clones, with about 90% as singletons. The TCR sequence derives from a woman between 40 and 55 years old in good health. The source material was blood. This sequence joins TRBV5-1 and TRBJ2-5; 11 nucleotides align to TRBD1. The DNA for the CDR3 is TGCGCCAGCAGCTCGAGGGGACAGGGGGGAGAGACCCAGTACTTC. The encoded protein is CASSSRGQGGETQYF.